The present T cell receptor (beta chain) was sequenced within a study of blood T cell repertoires in COVID-19. Losses at the gene ends were 6 bases for V and 15 bases for J; bases not matched to a gene: 5. Germline V gives CDR1 MNHEY, CDR2 SVGEGT. This CDR3 is 13 amino acids long. Libraries were prepared by immunoSEQ multiplex PCR; TCRdb keeps only in-frame clonotypes and omits some of them. Here the sample spans 130,000 to 150,000 clones, more than 70% being singletons. The chain is built from TRBV6-2 or TRBV6-3 and TRBJ2-1; 16 nucleotides align to TRBD2. This TCR was recovered from a woman aged 45 to 65 with acute or convalescent COVID-19. The sequenced material came from peripheral blood. The CDR3 sequence: CASSSGLAGGRFF. In DNA, the CDR3 is TGTGCCAGCAGCTCGGGACTAGCGGGGGGGCGGTTCTTC.